The rows below give T cell receptor beta chains drawn from one sample of a study of OX40 agonist ivuxolimab in advanced cancers. The repertoire was sequenced with immunoSEQ multiplex PCR; TCRdb's copy has only in-frame clones and lacks some. The table records around 70,000 clones, about four fifths of them present only once. Sequenced material: CD4+ or CD8+ T cells sorted from blood, taken in a trial of the OX40 agonist ivuxolimab. These receptors all come from an adult with an advanced solid tumor such as melanoma, head and neck, liver or kidney cancer. Each CDR3 is given with its conserved first and last residue. The order of the fields is V gene, CDR3 length, D gene, J gene, clone size, CDR3 DNA, CDR3 protein. A D gene is named only where the DNA matches it firmly. Size values are once, few and many counts, or a class for expanded clones, and some rows have none.

>TRBV6-5|13|NA|TRBJ2-1|once
TGTGCCAGCATCGGGACTCGCGACAATGAGCAGTTCTTC
CASIGTRDNEQFF
>TRBV5-8|14|NA|TRBJ1-2|few
TGTGCCAGCATAAAGAGGGGGATTAACTATGGCTACACCTTC
CASIKRGINYGYTF
>TRBV6-6|15|NA|TRBJ2-7|NA
TGTGCCAGCAGTTACGCGGAGCCCTACTCCTACGAGCAGTACTTC
CASSYAEPYSYEQYF
>TRBV5-6|15|TRBD1|TRBJ2-1|NA
TGTGCCAGCAGCCAGGACAGGGTTCCCTACAATGAGCAGTTCTTC
CASSQDRVPYNEQFF
>TRBV7-9|16|TRBD1|TRBJ1-2|NA
TGTGCCAGCAGCTTAGAGGTTGGTCAGGGGGCCTATGGCTACACCTTC
CASSLEVGQGAYGYTF
>TRBV28|14|NA|TRBJ2-2|NA
TGTGCCAGCAGTTGGGCACAGTTCACCGGGGAGCTGTTTTTT
CASSWAQFTGELFF
>TRBV4-2|19|NA|TRBJ2-3|NA
TGTGCCAGCAGCCAACTTTCCCTACAAGGTCCTCAGGTGGCAGATACGCAGTATTTT
CASSQLSLQGPQVADTQYF
>TRBV28|14|NA|TRBJ1-3|once
TGTGCCAGCAGTTTAGACAGGCAGGGAAACACCATATATTTT
CASSLDRQGNTIYF
>TRBV2|14|TRBD1|TRBJ2-7|few
TGTGCCAGCCTAGGACAGGGGCCCTCCTACGAGCAGTACTTC
CASLGQGPSYEQYF
>TRBV7-2|16|TRBD2|TRBJ2-7|NA
TGTGCCAGCAGCTTAGCAGGACTAGCGGGGTCCTACGAGCAGTACTTC
CASSLAGLAGSYEQYF
>TRBV11-2|15|TRBD2|TRBJ2-7|NA
TGTGCCAGCAGCTTACTAACGGGAGGACTCTACGAGCAGTACTTC
CASSLLTGGLYEQYF
>TRBV11-2|13|TRBD1|TRBJ2-7|NA
TGTGCCAGCAGCCGGACAGGGACCTACGAGCAGTACTTC
CASSRTGTYEQYF
>TRBV7-2|14|NA|TRBJ1-1|NA
TGTGCCAGCAGCTTAGTCAGGGAGAACACTGAAGCTTTCTTT
CASSLVRENTEAFF
>TRBV19|13|NA|TRBJ1-5|once
TGTGCCAGTAGTATAGATCGGTATCAGCCCCAGCATTTT
CASSIDRYQPQHF
>TRBV7-8|19|TRBD2|TRBJ2-7|NA
TGTGCCAGCAGCTTATCAGGGACTAGCGGGGGGGCCCGCTCCTACGAGCAGTACTTC
CASSLSGTSGGARSYEQYF
>TRBV7-2|13|TRBD2|TRBJ2-1|NA
TGTGCCAGCAGCTTAAGGACTAGCGATGAGCAGTTCTTC
CASSLRTSDEQFF
>TRBV5-1|15|TRBD1|TRBJ1-1|NA
TGCGCCAGCAGCTCGTCAGGGGGCGCGTACACTGAAGCTTTCTTT
CASSSSGGAYTEAFF
>TRBV6-6|15|NA|TRBJ2-1|NA
TGTGCCAGCAGTTACTCTGGCAGTTTATACAATGAGCAGTTCTTC
CASSYSGSLYNEQFF
>TRBV6-5|12|TRBD2|TRBJ2-1|once
TGTGCCAGCAGATCTGGTGGACTAGTTTGGTTCTTC
CASRSGGLVWFF
>TRBV6-6|15|TRBD1|TRBJ1-5|NA
TGTGCCAGCAGAGTCTTGACAGGGAGCAATCAGCCCCAGCATTTT
CASRVLTGSNQPQHF
>TRBV5-1|14|NA|TRBJ1-5|NA
TGCGCCAGCAGTTCGGACGGAATGAATCAGCCCCAGCATTTT
CASSSDGMNQPQHF
>TRBV19|15|NA|TRBJ2-1|NA
TGTGCCAGTAGGGGCGGGGTTAACTCCTACAATGAGCAGTTCTTC
CASRGGVNSYNEQFF
>TRBV5-1|14|NA|TRBJ1-6|NA
TGCGCCAGCAGCCTGGGTTCCAGTAGGTCACCCCTCCACTTT
CASSLGSSRSPLHF
>TRBV4-3|16|NA|TRBJ1-1|NA
TGCGTCAGCAGCCAAGATCGAGTAGGAGGGGCGGATAAAGCTTTCTTT
CVSSQDRVGGADKAFF
>TRBV2|15|NA|TRBJ2-2|NA
TGTGCCAGCAGTGATCGGCTGGCGGGCACCGGGGAGCTGTTTTTT
CASSDRLAGTGELFF
>TRBV6-6|11|NA|TRBJ2-2|NA
TGTGCCACTGAGTTGTGGGGGGAGCTGTTTTTT
CATELWGELFF
>TRBV19|15|TRBD2|TRBJ2-1|NA
TGTGCCAGTAGTCCCCGGGACTACGACTACAATGAGCAGTTCTTC
CASSPRDYDYNEQFF
>TRBV7-2|15|TRBD1|TRBJ2-7|NA
TGTGCCAGCAGCTTAACCACAGGGGTGGCCTACGAGCAGTACTTC
CASSLTTGVAYEQYF
>TRBV9|14|NA|TRBJ1-1|NA
TGTGCCAGCAGCCCCCGAACTCATAAGACTGAAGCTTTCTTT
CASSPRTHKTEAFF
>TRBV28|15|NA|TRBJ1-3|NA
TGTGCCAGCAACCTAGGGGGGGCGGTGGGAAACACCATATATTTT
CASNLGGAVGNTIYF
>TRBV2|13|NA|TRBJ1-2|once
TGTGCCAGCAGGTCTCGGGATAACAGGGGCTACACCTTC
CASRSRDNRGYTF
>TRBV6-6|13|NA|TRBJ2-7|NA
TGTGCCAGCACTGGGCCGAGCTCCTACGAGCAGTACTTC
CASTGPSSYEQYF
>TRBV19|14|TRBD1|TRBJ1-1|NA
TGTGCCAGTACTAGATTACAGGGGAAAACTGAAGCTTTCTTT
CASTRLQGKTEAFF
>TRBV28|15|TRBD2|TRBJ2-7|NA
TGTGCCAGCAGGTCGACTAGCGGGGCCTCCTACGAGCAGTACTTC
CASRSTSGASYEQYF
>TRBV6-1|13|NA|TRBJ2-5|NA
TGTGCCAGCCGGAGAGGGGACCAAGAGACCCAGTACTTC
CASRRGDQETQYF
>TRBV20-1|10|NA|TRBJ2-5|NA
TGCAGTGCTAGTCAAGAGACCCAGTACTTC
CSASQETQYF
>TRBV10-3|15|NA|TRBJ2-5|NA
TGTGCCATCGGGGGGACCCCCGGGCTCCAGGAGACCCAGTACTTC
CAIGGTPGLQETQYF
>TRBV5-1|14|TRBD1|TRBJ2-7|NA
TGCGCCAGCGGACCGGGACAGGGGGCCCTCGAGCAGTACTTC
CASGPGQGALEQYF
>TRBV5-5|17|NA|TRBJ1-3|NA
TGTGCCAGCAGCTCGCACCCGACAGGTACCTCCGGAAACACCATATATTTT
CASSSHPTGTSGNTIYF
>TRBV11-3|15|NA|TRBJ2-3|NA
TGTGCCAGCAGCTTACAAGGTGGGAACACAGATACGCAGTATTTT
CASSLQGGNTDTQYF
>TRBV27|14|NA|TRBJ1-5|NA
TGTGCCAGCACCAGCGTCGGGGGGCCTCAGCCCCAGCATTTT
CASTSVGGPQPQHF
>TRBV7-2|14|NA|TRBJ1-2|NA
TGTGCCAGCAGCTACCGACAGGATAGCTATGGCTACACCTTC
CASSYRQDSYGYTF